This T cell receptor beta chain emerged from a study of CD8+CD57+ T cells in acquired aplastic anemia. Turning to this clonotype: The antigen is undetermined.

Whoever was chosen for sequencing had shown CD8+CD57+ cell expansion by flow cytometry. All participating patients were living with severe acquired aplastic anemia. The study, taken as a whole, reports: Researchers reported that CD8+ Simpson's diversity was not significantly different in patients versus controls.

Genomic DNA provided the template from which TCR beta VDJ and CDR3 profiles were obtained. TCRdb re-derived calls from the reads in MiXCR, one entry per CDR3 protein. The sample contains 80,000 to 100,000 distinct CDR3 sequences, 55% to 75% of which appear only once. Germline CDR1 is LNHNV and CDR2 is YYDKDF (reference sequence). The CDR3 runs to 13 residues. After removal of 6 bases from V and 0 bases from J, the junction contained 1 base not matched to a gene. The sample was sorted CD4+, CD8+, or CD8+CD57+ T cells (not recorded which) from PBMCs. The chain combines TRBV15 with TRBJ2-5; 7 bases align to TRBD2. This clonotype originated in a human donor with aplastic anemia. This CDR3 is CATSRGDQETQYF. For the CDR3, the DNA is TGTGCCACCAGTCGGGGGGACCAAGAGACCCAGTACTTC.